The rows below give T cell receptor beta chains drawn from one sample of a study of shared clonotypes between healthy human individuals. The table came from immunoSEQ multiplex PCR; TCRdb's copy has only in-frame clones and leaves some out. Among 2,100,000 or so clones listed, roughly 95% were seen once. Material for sequencing was naive CD4+ T cells sorted from blood. These receptors were obtained from a young man in good health. Both conserved end residues are part of each CDR3. D genes are given only for firm matches. Size is omitted from some rows. Given values are once, few, many or a class for expanded clones.

>.|TRBV5-1|once|TRBJ2-7
CASSLQGPSYEQYF
TGCGCCAGCAGCTTGCAAGGACCGTCCTACGAGCAGTACTTC
>.|TRBV29-1|.|TRBJ2-6
CSVEVPGSSGANVLTF
TGCAGCGTTGAAGTCCCAGGGAGCTCTGGGGCCAACGTCCTGACTTTC
>.|TRBV5-1|.|TRBJ2-7
CASQASWTYEQYF
TGCGCCAGTCAGGCGTCCTGGACCTACGAGCAGTACTTC
>TRBD2|TRBV18|.|TRBJ2-7
CASSPPLGGGRSYEQYF
TGTGCCAGCTCACCACCGCTTGGGGGCGGGAGGTCCTACGAGCAGTACTTC
>.|TRBV5-1|once|TRBJ2-7
CASSLAGEQYF
TGCGCCAGCAGCTTAGCCGGGGAGCAGTACTTC
>TRBD1|TRBV4-1|.|TRBJ2-3
CASSQQGQGTDTQYF
TGCGCCAGCAGCCAACAGGGACAGGGGACAGATACGCAGTATTTT
>TRBD2|TRBV7-2|.|TRBJ2-1
CASSWTLAGLSSYNEQFF
TGTGCCAGCAGCTGGACACTAGCGGGATTATCCTCCTACAATGAGCAGTTCTTC
>TRBD2|TRBV5-1|.|TRBJ2-3
CASSPGEGPTDTQYF
TGCGCCAGCAGCCCCGGGGAGGGACCCACAGATACGCAGTATTTT
>TRBD2|TRBV2|.|TRBJ2-1
CASRAPGLAGGDEQFF
TGTGCCAGCAGGGCCCCGGGACTAGCGGGAGGAGATGAGCAGTTCTTC
>.|TRBV2|.|TRBJ2-4
CASSNRDIQYF
TGTGCCAGCAGTAACCGGGACATTCAGTACTTC
>.|TRBV5-1|.|TRBJ1-4
CASKPAVGPNEKLFF
TGCGCCAGCAAACCGGCAGTCGGGCCCAATGAAAAACTGTTTTTT
>.|TRBV29-1|.|TRBJ2-5
CSVAGRLQETQYF
TGCAGCGTTGCGGGACGGCTACAAGAGACCCAGTACTTC
>TRBD1|TRBV25-1|.|TRBJ2-5
CASKDRGRETQYF
TGTGCCAGCAAGGACAGGGGGCGAGAGACCCAGTACTTC
>.|TRBV7-3|.|TRBJ2-3
CASSSGTLISDTQYF
TGTGCCAGCAGCTCTGGGACTCTCATTTCAGATACGCAGTATTTT
>.|TRBV15|.|TRBJ2-7
CATSRDRGWYEQYF
TGTGCCACCAGCAGAGATCGAGGGTGGTACGAGCAGTACTTC
>TRBD1|TRBV30|.|TRBJ2-1
CAWRTGLYNEQFF
TGTGCCTGGAGGACAGGGTTGTACAATGAGCAGTTCTTC
>TRBD2|TRBV5-6|.|TRBJ2-1
CASSFGTSGYNEQFF
TGTGCCAGCAGCTTCGGGACTAGCGGATACAATGAGCAGTTCTTC
>.|TRBV6-5|.|TRBJ2-1
CASSYDLSYNEQFF
TGTGCCAGCAGTTACGACTTATCCTACAATGAGCAGTTCTTC
>TRBD1|TRBV6-6|once|TRBJ1-5
CASRGQAYQPQHF
TGTGCCAGCAGAGGACAGGCCTATCAGCCCCAGCATTTT
>TRBD1|TRBV11-2|.|TRBJ2-7
CASSPQGGWDEQYF
TGTGCCAGCAGCCCACAGGGGGGTTGGGACGAGCAGTACTTC
>TRBD2|TRBV5-4|once|TRBJ2-3
CASSSSGPSTDTQYF
TGTGCCAGCAGCTCTAGCGGACCTAGCACAGATACGCAGTATTTT
>TRBD2|TRBV5-8|once|TRBJ2-3
CASSFVRGGGTDTQYF
TGTGCCAGCAGCTTCGTCCGGGGGGGCGGCACAGATACGCAGTATTTT
>TRBD2|TRBV5-1|.|TRBJ2-7
CASSLGGIYEQYF
TGCGCCAGCAGCCTGGGGGGGATTTACGAGCAGTACTTC
>TRBD2|TRBV5-1|.|TRBJ2-1
CASRVTAGGTEQFF
TGCGCCAGCAGGGTTACGGCGGGAGGAACTGAGCAGTTCTTC
>.|TRBV19|.|TRBJ1-1
CASQSGHSNTEAFF
TGTGCCAGCCAGAGTGGACACTCGAACACTGAAGCTTTCTTT
>.|TRBV25-1|.|TRBJ1-3
CASSDSGAGNTIYF
TGTGCCAGCAGTGATTCAGGGGCAGGAAACACCATATATTTT
>TRBD1|TRBV18|.|TRBJ1-2
CASSPGQSYGYTF
TGTGCCAGCTCGCCGGGACAGTCCTATGGCTACACCTTC
>TRBD1|TRBV18|.|TRBJ2-7
CASSPGTVMIYEQYF
TGTGCCAGCTCACCCGGGACAGTAATGATCTACGAGCAGTACTTC